The 24 T cell receptor beta chains presented below share a single source sample, sequenced in a study of cytomegalovirus exposure and HLA in healthy donors. PCR primers comprised 60 Vbeta and 13 Jbeta primers. Generated by immunoSEQ multiplex PCR, the TCRdb table keeps only in-frame clones and is missing some. The sample holds approximately 180,000 clones, around 80% seen once. The specimen was PBMCs. All receptors come from a man aged 18 to 30 in good health and CMV-seronegative.

A word on this clone: The same CDR3 arises from other DNA sequences in this sample as well. The chain joins TRBV27 to TRBJ2-5, with TRBD2 as a possible D gene (6 bases). The CDR3 is 14 amino acids. CDR1 and CDR2 from the germline V gene are MNHEY and SMNVEV (reference sequence). The V end lost 2 bases, the J end lost 2 bases, and 9 bases lay between the germline ends. The CDR3 region has the DNA TGTGCCAGCAGTTTACTGGGGAGGCAAGAGACCCAGTACTTC. Translation gives CASSLLGRQETQYF.

This chain links TRBV28 with TRBJ2-7, with 9 bases lining up with TRBD2. Germline V gives CDR1 MDHEN, CDR2 SYDVKM. V trimming: 2 bases; J trimming: 2 bases; junction bases outside the gene matches: 7. The length of the CDR3 is 16 residues. CDR3 DNA: TGTGCCAGCAGTTTAGCTAGCGGGACTCTACCCTACGAGCAGTACTTC. It is translated as CASSLASGTLPYEQYF.

The chain is built from TRBV5-1 and TRBJ2-7; TRBD1 aligns across 12 bases. The germline V gene encodes CDR1 SGHRS and CDR2 YFSETQ. V was clipped by 4 bases and J by 5 bases; unmatched bases: 4. The CDR3 has 14 residues. This CDR3 reads CASSPGQGAHEQYF. The CDR3 nucleotides are TGCGCCAGCAGCCCGGGACAGGGGGCCCACGAGCAGTACTTC.

V usage is TRBV4-2 and J usage is TRBJ1-2, with 9 bases aligning to TRBD1. V shed 1 base, J shed 5 bases, and the junction held 5 bases outside the gene matches. The germline gives CDR1 LGHNA, CDR2 YNFKEQ. The length of the CDR3 is 15 residues. The CDR3 region has the DNA TGTGCCAGCAGCCAAGCCGCCGGGACAGGGTATGGCTACACCTTC. This translates into CASSQAAGTGYGYTF.

J is TRBJ2-7 and V is TRBV19; maybe TRBD1 (7 bases). Trimming stripped 2 bases from V and 1 base from J, with 12 bases between. The CDR3 extends over 15 amino acids. Germline loops: CDR1 LNHDA, CDR2 SQIVND (reference sequence). CDR3 amino acids: CASSIRQGGSYEQYF. The CDR3 DNA reads TGTGCCAGTAGTATACGGCAGGGGGGTTCCTACGAGCAGTACTTC.

The rearrangement joins TRBV7-2 to TRBJ2-7; TRBD2 matches 10 bases. V dropped 7 bases and J dropped 3; count of bases not matched to a gene: 18. CDR3 length: 18 residues. Germline CDR1 is SGHTA and CDR2 is FQGNSA. Written as DNA, the CDR3 is TGTGCCAGCACCGAGGGGGGGCCTAGCGGGAGAAGTAACTACGAGCAGTACTTC. Protein product: CASTEGGPSGRSNYEQYF.

This rearrangement joins TRBV5-1 to TRBJ1-2, with 9 bases lining up with TRBD1. Losses at the gene ends were 3 bases for V and 6 bases for J; bases not matched to a gene: 12. The germline CDR1 and CDR2 sequences are SGHRS and YFSETQ. The CDR3 runs to 16 residues. This chain's CDR3 is CASSYDYGQGTDGYTF. The CDR3 DNA reads TGCGCCAGCAGCTACGACTACGGACAGGGGACGGATGGCTACACCTTC.

The J gene is TRBJ2-3, the V gene TRBV18; D unresolved. The V gene's germline CDR1 is KGHSH and CDR2 LQKENI. V was clipped by 5 bases and J by 0 bases, with 15 bases between them. The CDR3 runs to 16 residues. CDR3 sequence: CASSAQVYASTDTQYF. CDR3 nucleotide sequence: TGTGCCAGCTCAGCCCAGGTGTACGCTAGCACAGATACGCAGTATTTT.

The rearrangement joins TRBV11-1 to TRBJ1-1; D uncertain. The length of the CDR3 is 14 residues. Germline CDR1 reads SGHAT; CDR2 reads FQDESV (reference sequence). The ends were cut back, 7 bases at V and 6 bases at J, with 18 bases in the middle. This CDR3 reads CASNPTSSLSEAFF. The DNA of the CDR3 is TGTGCCAGCAACCCGACATCTTCCCTATCTGAAGCTTTCTTT.

The chain couples TRBV4-1 to TRBJ1-6; the D gene is possibly TRBD1 (6 bases). Trimming took off 0 bases at V and 7 bases at J, with 16 bases between the two ends. The length of the CDR3 is 17 residues. Germline V gene sequence: CDR1 MGHRA, CDR2 YSYEKL. In nucleotides, the CDR3 is TGCGCCAGCAGCCAAGATACCAGGGGCGGACGGAATTCACCCCTCCACTTT. This codes for CASSQDTRGGRNSPLHF.

V usage is TRBV7-2 and J usage is TRBJ1-1; 9 bases fit TRBD1. Germline CDR1 is SGHTA and CDR2 is FQGNSA. With V trimmed by 5 bases and J by 0 bases, 7 bases remained unmatched. The CDR3 length is 16 residues. In nucleotides, the CDR3 is TGTGCCAGCAGCCAGGACAGGGGCTATTTGAACACTGAAGCTTTCTTT. Protein product: CASSQDRGYLNTEAFF.

The chain has TRBV5-1 and TRBJ2-3; the match to TRBD2 covers 7 bases. The CDR3 loop spans 16 amino acids. Germline-derived CDR1 and CDR2 are SGHRS and YFSETQ. V lost 1 base, J lost 1 base, and 6 bases stayed unmatched. Written as DNA, the CDR3 is TGCGCCAGCAGCTTGATAGGCGGGGGAGGCACAGATACGCAGTATTTT. The encoded protein is CASSLIGGGGTDTQYF. Full variable domain (outside the CDR3, taken from reference TRBV5-1 and TRBJ2-3): KAGVTQTPRYLIKTRGQQVTLSCSPISGHRSVSWYQQTPGQGLQFLFEYFSETQRNKGNFPGRFSGRQFSNSRSEMNVSTLELGDSALYLCASSLIGGGGTDTQYFGPGTRLTVL.

The chain joins TRBV2 to TRBJ1-1; 7 bases are shared with TRBD1. Trimming cost V 7 bases and J 4 bases; bases outside gene matches: 6. The CDR3 is 13 residues long. Germline-derived CDR1 and CDR2 are SNHLY and FYNNEI. CDR3 in amino acids: CASTIDRATEAFF. CDR3 nucleotide sequence: TGTGCCAGCACCATAGACAGGGCCACTGAAGCTTTCTTT.

The genes are TRBV10-1 and TRBJ1-5, with D uncertain. CDR1 is WNHNN and CDR2 is SYGVQD in the germline V gene (reference sequence). The CDR3 loop spans 16 amino acids. V was clipped by 2 bases and J by 0 bases, with 11 bases between them. The CDR3 DNA follows: TGCGCCAGCAGTGAGGTGCGGCGGGGTAGCAATCAGCCCCAGCATTTT. This gives the protein CASSEVRRGSNQPQHF.

V and J are TRBV5-1 and TRBJ2-3; D remains unclear. CDR3 length: 16 amino acids. Germline-derived CDR1 and CDR2 are SGHRS and YFSETQ. Trimming took off 2 bases at V and 1 base at J, with 14 bases between the two ends. The CDR3 spells CASSFSTASGTDTQYF. The CDR3 coding sequence is TGCGCCAGCAGCTTCTCCACAGCTTCCGGCACAGATACGCAGTATTTT.

This clone has just a few counts. This chain joins TRBV7-9 and TRBJ2-7, with TRBD1 matching over 8 bases. This CDR3 spans 15 amino acids. The V segment lost 6 bases and the J segment 2 bases; nucleotides outside the gene matches: 9. Germline assignment: CDR1 SEHNR and CDR2 FQNEAQ (reference sequence). The CDR3 region has the DNA TGTGCCAGCAGATTCGTTGGGGACAGGCCCTACGAGCAGTACTTC. This gives the protein CASRFVGDRPYEQYF. Full variable domain (remainder filled in from reference TRBV7-9 and TRBJ2-7): DTGVSQNPRHKITKRGQNVTFRCDPISEHNRLYWYRQTLGQGPEFLTYFQNEAQLEKSRLLSDRFSAERPKGSFSTLEIQRTEQGDSAMYLCASRFVGDRPYEQYFGPGTRLTVT.

This clone was counted a single time. The genes are TRBV18 and TRBJ1-1; D is unresolved. Germline V gene lookup returns CDR1 KGHSH and CDR2 LQKENI. The CDR3 is 15 residues long. V was clipped by 3 bases and J by 2 bases, with 13 bases between them. CDR3 nucleotides: TGTGCCAGCTCACCCACTCAACTGAAAAACACTGAAGCTTTCTTT. Translated: CASSPTQLKNTEAFF.

This chain links TRBV7-9 with TRBJ2-6; 7 bases fit TRBD1. CDR3 length: 18 amino acids. Germline trimming cut 8 bases from V and 4 bases from J; bases unmatched to any gene: 17. The germline V gene has CDR1 SEHNR and CDR2 FQNEAQ (reference sequence). In DNA form, the CDR3 reads TGTGCCAGCCCGCAGGACAGGCCCGGGATAGCCGGGGCCAACGTCCTGACTTTC. It translates to CASPQDRPGIAGANVLTF.

V gene TRBV9 combines with J gene TRBJ2-2; 7 positions match TRBD1. V lost 6 bases and J lost 2; bases outside the gene matches: 10. The germline V gene has CDR1 SGDLS and CDR2 YYNGEE. The CDR3 contains 16 residues. The CDR3 spells CASTPTGTANTGELFF. As DNA, the CDR3 is TGTGCCAGCACACCCACAGGGACAGCAAACACCGGGGAGCTGTTTTTT. Drawing the rest from reference TRBV9 and TRBJ2-2, the complete variable domain is DSGVTQTPKHLITATGQRVTLRCSPRSGDLSVYWYQQSLDQGLQFLIQYYNGEERAKGNILERFSAQQFPDLHSELNLSSLELGDSALYFCASTPTGTANTGELFFGEGSRLTVL.

In its sample, this clone was seen a few times. As DNA, the CDR3 is TGCGCCAGCAGCTGGGTAGCGGGAGGCACAGATACGCAGTATTTT. This codes for CASSWVAGGTDTQYF. The gene calls are TRBV5-1 and TRBJ2-3; 9 positions match TRBD2. The CDR3 is made up of 15 amino acids. Germline values: CDR1 SGHRS, CDR2 YFSETQ. Trimming at V came to 3 bases and at J to 1 base, leaving 3 bases not matched to a gene. Complete variable domain (other parts from reference TRBV5-1 and TRBJ2-3): KAGVTQTPRYLIKTRGQQVTLSCSPISGHRSVSWYQQTPGQGLQFLFEYFSETQRNKGNFPGRFSGRQFSNSRSEMNVSTLELGDSALYLCASSWVAGGTDTQYFGPGTRLTVL.

This clone was observed a handful of times. The rearrangement links TRBV9 to TRBJ1-2; 8 bases match TRBD1. This CDR3 has 14 amino acids. The V and J ends lost 0 bases and 7 bases, in that order; junction bases with no gene match: 5. Per germline, CDR1 SGDLS and CDR2 YYNGEE. CDR3: CASSVGQGALGYTF. For the CDR3, the DNA is TGTGCCAGCAGCGTAGGGCAGGGGGCGCTTGGCTACACCTTC.

This sequence joins TRBV7-8 and TRBJ1-2; perhaps TRBD1 as D (6 bases). CDR1 SGHVS and CDR2 FQNEAQ come from the germline V gene. This CDR3 comprises 14 residues. With 1 base removed from V and 4 bases from J, the gap between germline ends came to 10 bases. The CDR3 nucleotides are TGTGCCAGCAGCTTAGAGGGGGTCGTCTATGGCTACACCTTC. It yields the protein CASSLEGVVYGYTF.

The J gene is TRBJ1-1, the V gene TRBV7-8; no definite D call. Trimming cost V 3 bases and J 4 bases, with 12 bases left between them. The germline V gene encodes CDR1 SGHVS and CDR2 FQNEAQ. The length of the CDR3 is 14 residues. This chain's CDR3 is CASSLVRGSTEAFF. In DNA form, the CDR3 reads TGTGCCAGCAGCTTGGTCCGGGGAAGCACTGAAGCTTTCTTT.

The V and J genes are TRBV11-1 and TRBJ1-1; TRBD1 matches 7 bases. Germline V CDR1 and CDR2: SGHAT, FQDESV (reference sequence). The CDR3 runs to 14 residues. V gave up 5 bases and J gave up 4 bases; unmatched junction bases: 7. This CDR3 is CASSRQGGGTEAFF. Written as DNA, the CDR3 is TGTGCCAGCAGCAGACAGGGCGGAGGCACTGAAGCTTTCTTT. Together with reference TRBV11-1 and TRBJ1-1, the CDR3 gives the full variable domain: EAEVAQSPRYKITEKSQAVAFWCDPISGHATLYWYRQILGQGPELLVQFQDESVVDDSQLPKDRFSAERLKGVDSTLKIQPAELGDSAMYLCASSRQGGGTEAFFGQGTRLTVV.